Below, 28 T cell receptor beta chains from the same sample are listed, as sequenced in a study of immune heterogeneity within non-small cell lung tumors. Multiplex PCR amplified the TCR beta CDR3 region. Its first round ran for around 10 cycles with 32 V and 13 J primers. TCRdb redid the calling of the multiplex PCR reads with MiXCR, one entry per CDR3 protein. The sample shows 30,000 to 40,000 distinct CDR3 sequences, 25% to 30% of them seen only once. The template consisted of bulk tumor genomic DNA, with about 640 ng used per sample. Primary tumors were biopsied several times each, far apart, intraoperatively. Samples came from untreated patients having curative surgery for newly diagnosed non-small cell lung cancer. Specimen: lung tumor tissue. These receptors were collected from a middle-aged man with non-small cell lung cancer.

This clonotype was seen more than once but under ten times. The chain uses TRBV20-1 and TRBJ2-1; TRBD2 agrees at 13 bases. V dropped 0 bases and J dropped 8; count of bases not matched to a gene: 4. Germline V CDR1 and CDR2: DFQATT, SNEGSKA (reference sequence). The CDR3 has 15 residues. In DNA, the CDR3 is TGCAGTGCTAGAGAAAGGACTAGCGGGAGTTATGAGCAGTTCTTC. Protein product: CSARERTSGSYEQFF.

As regards this clonotype: The junction does not match germline at one end; this may be a read error. The genes are TRBV5-1 and TRBJ2-3; 10 nucleotides line up with TRBD2. The V gene's germline CDR1 is SGHRS and CDR2 YFSETQ. The CDR3 totals 18 residues. CDR3 DNA sequence: TGCGCCATCAGCTTTGACTCTATAGCGGGAGGTGGGGGAGATACGCAGTACTTT. Its translation: CAISFDSIAGGGGDTQYF.

This clonotype has ten or more counts. The chain combines TRBV7-2 with TRBJ2-1; D is uncertain. The CDR3 has 12 residues. V was trimmed by 2 bases and J by 4 bases, leaving 3 bases between them. Germline values: CDR1 SGHTA, CDR2 FQGNSA. CDR3 protein: CASSLQYNEQFF. The CDR3 nucleotides read TGTGCCAGCAGCTTACAATACAATGAGCAGTTCTTC.

This clonotype was seen more than once but under ten times. A much larger clone lies a single base off, so this may be a read error. The chain uses TRBV11-3 and TRBJ2-7, with a weak D call TRBD1 (6 bases). This CDR3 spans 14 amino acids. V was cut by 5 bases and J by 10 bases, with 21 bases left in between. The germline CDR1 and CDR2 sequences are SGHNT and YENEEA. The CDR3 coding sequence is TGTGCCAGCAGCCTCCGGGACACGGGTTCTATTCAGTACTTC. It specifies CASSLRDTGSIQYF.

This clonotype was counted between two and nine times. This chain links TRBV7-9 with TRBJ1-2; perhaps TRBD1 as D (5 bases). The germline V gene has CDR1 SEHNR and CDR2 FQNEAQ (reference sequence). V lost 6 bases and J 4 bases, leaving 12 bases between the germline ends. CDR3 size: 13 residues. In nucleotides, the CDR3 is TGTGCCAGCAGACTACAGGCTCCCTATGGCTACACCTTC. This translates into CASRLQAPYGYTF.

With respect to this clonotype: This may be a read error: a much more frequent sequence differs by one nucleotide. This rearrangement joins TRBV6-2 or TRBV6-3 to TRBJ2-7; D unclear. Germline V CDR1 and CDR2: MNHEY, SVGEGT. The CDR3 contains 15 residues. CDR3: CAGSNGPFHSYEQYF. For the CDR3, the DNA is TGTGCCGGCAGTAACGGACCGTTTCACTCCTACGAGCAGTACTTC.

V gene TRBV5-6 combines with J gene TRBJ1-1, with TRBD1 as a possible D gene (5 bases). Germline CDR1 SGHDT, CDR2 YYEEEE. V gave up 6 bases and J gave up 3 bases, with 21 bases separating them. This CDR3 has 16 amino acids. CDR3 in DNA: TGTGCCAGCACGAGATCGGGACTACTCGGCGACACTGAAGCTTTCTTT. Translated, it gives CASTRSGLLGDTEAFF.

As for this clonotype: Given a much more abundant clone one base away, this may be a read error. The chain joins TRBV9 to TRBJ2-7; D not resolved. The CDR3 is 13 amino acids. In germline, CDR1 is SGDLS, CDR2 YYNGEE. The CDR3 loop reads CARSVSPHHEQYF. The CDR3 region has the DNA TGTGCCAGAAGCGTGTCGCCACACCACGAGCAGTACTTC.

This clonotype was recorded a few times. The V call is TRBV3-1, the J call TRBJ1-5; no clear D gene. Trimming took 4 bases from V and 2 from J, leaving 12 bases between them. The germline V gene encodes CDR1 LGHDT and CDR2 YNNKEL (reference sequence). CDR3 length equals 15 residues. The CDR3 region is CASSPRYGGNQPQHF. In DNA form, the CDR3 reads TGTGCCAGCAGCCCGAGGTACGGTGGCAATCAGCCCCAGCATTTT.

On this clonotype: A clone one base away is much larger, so this may be a read error. The chain uses TRBV6-1 and TRBJ2-7, with TRBD2 matching 11 bases. The CDR3 consists of 13 residues. The germline CDR1 and CDR2 sequences are MNHNS and SASEGT. V lost 10 bases to trimming and J lost 5 bases; unmatched junction nucleotides: 7. CDR3 sequence: CATLAGGTNEQYF. The CDR3 coding sequence is TGTGCCACTTTAGCGGGAGGGACCAACGAGCAGTACTTC.

Details on this clonotype: A much larger clonotype is one base distant, so this may be a read error. The chain combines TRBV20-1 with TRBJ2-1; 11 positions match TRBD2. From germline, CDR1 is DFQATT and CDR2 SNEGSKA (reference sequence). The CDR3 totals 16 residues. CDR3 amino acids: CSAPRGGLAEYIEQFF. Here the CDR3 DNA reads TGCAGTGCTCCGCGAGGGGGACTAGCGGAATACATTGAGCAGTTCTTC.

Details on this clonotype: A much more abundant neighbour one base away suggests this may be a read error. J is TRBJ2-1 and V is TRBV27, with 9 bases aligning to TRBD2. There are 11 residues in the CDR3. The germline gives CDR1 MNHEY, CDR2 SMNVEV (reference sequence). CDR3 sequence: CACSFGLALFF. The CDR3, as DNA: TGTGCCTGCAGTTTTGGACTAGCGCTGTTCTTC.

This clonotype was detected a few times. The chain employs TRBV6-2 or TRBV6-3 and TRBJ2-2; 9 nucleotides align to TRBD1. The CDR3 is 15 amino acids. CDR1 is MNHEY, CDR2 SVGEGT, per germline. V gave up 6 bases and J gave up 6 bases; unmatched junction bases: 8. CDR3 loop: CASRYTGGRAGELFF. The CDR3 DNA follows: TGTGCCAGCAGATATACAGGGGGCCGCGCCGGGGAGCTGTTTTTT.

Concerning this clonotype itself: This could be a read error, since a much larger clone is one nucleotide away. The rearrangement uses TRBV6-5 and TRBJ2-7, with no clear D. Germline V gene sequence: CDR1 MNHEY, CDR2 SVGAGI. The length of the CDR3 is 15 residues. V lost 6 bases and J lost 1, with 16 bases in between. The CDR3 sequence is CASRYDQSGSYEQYF. The CDR3 DNA is TGTGCCAGCAGGTATGACCAGTCCGGATCCTACGAGCAGTACTTC.

In its sample, this clonotype was seen many times. This sequence joins TRBV11-3 and TRBJ2-7; D is unresolved. V was trimmed by 5 bases and J by 7 bases, leaving 15 bases between them. The CDR3 covers 13 residues. Germline loops: CDR1 SGHNT, CDR2 YENEEA. The CDR3 sequence: CASSPRVDTEQYF. The CDR3 DNA is TGTGCCAGCAGCCCAAGGGTGGATACGGAGCAGTACTTC.

This clonotype was picked up many times. The V and J genes are TRBV20-1 and TRBJ1-2; TRBD1 matches 7 bases. J was trimmed by 6 bases and V by 6 bases; bases with no gene match: 13. CDR1 is DFQATT, CDR2 SNEGSKA, per germline (reference sequence). The CDR3 spans 14 residues. CDR3 DNA: TGCAGTGCAAGAACTGGGACAGCCGAAGATGGCTACACCTTC. This sequence encodes CSARTGTAEDGYTF.

By frequency in the sample, this clonotype is medium-sized. This rearrangement joins TRBV5-1 to TRBJ1-2; 11 nucleotides line up with TRBD1. J was trimmed by 7 bases and V by 4 bases; bases with no gene match: 3. The germline V gene encodes CDR1 SGHRS and CDR2 YFSETQ. The CDR3 runs to 13 residues. The CDR3 coding sequence is TGCGCCAGCAGCACGGACAGGGGGCTTGGCTACACCTTC. Its protein is CASSTDRGLGYTF.

A few counts support this clonotype. Here the CDR3 DNA reads TGTGCCAGCAGCGCTCCGGGACTAGCGGAGACCCAGTACTTC. This encodes CASSAPGLAETQYF. The V and J genes are TRBV9 and TRBJ2-5; 10 bases line up with TRBD2. V trimming: 3 bases; J trimming: 5 bases; junction bases outside the gene matches: 4. CDR3 length equals 14 residues. Germline CDR1 SGDLS, CDR2 YYNGEE.

The CDR3 here is CASSTTGGGNQPQHF. As DNA, the CDR3 is TGTGCCAGCAGCACGACAGGGGGTGGCAATCAGCCCCAGCATTTT. The chain recombines TRBV6-1 with TRBJ1-5, with 9 bases aligning to TRBD1. J gave up 2 bases and V 6 bases, and 5 bases lay outside the gene matches. The germline V gene has CDR1 MNHNS and CDR2 SASEGT. The CDR3 is 15 amino acids.

The V gene is TRBV7-9, the J gene TRBJ1-1; D is unclear. Germline loops: CDR1 SEHNR, CDR2 FQNEAQ (reference sequence). The V end was cut by 5 bases, the J end by 4 bases, with 2 bases between. The length of the CDR3 is 10 residues. CDR3 sequence (DNA): TGTGCCAGCAGCCGCACTGAAGCTTTCTTT. This codes for CASSRTEAFF.

This clonotype was counted many times. V and J are TRBV6-5 and TRBJ2-3, with TRBD1 as a possible D gene (5 bases). Germline CDR1 reads MNHEY; CDR2 reads SVGAGI. The CDR3 length is 16 residues. The ends were cut back, 4 bases at V and 0 bases at J, with 14 bases in the middle. CDR3 protein: CASSSPTASSTDTQYF. CDR3 DNA sequence: TGTGCCAGCAGTTCCCCGACAGCGAGTAGCACAGATACGCAGTATTTT.

This clonotype was picked up one time. With a much larger clone just one base away, this may be a read error. Lacking the conserved final phenylalanine or tryptophan, this CDR3 likely reflects a read error. The rearrangement joins TRBV11-3 to TRBJ1-3; TRBD1 might be the D (6 bases). CDR3 length: 15 amino acids. Deletions cut 3 bases from V and 3 bases from J, with 12 bases between. The V gene's germline CDR1 is SGHNT and CDR2 YENEEA. For the CDR3, the DNA is TGTGCCAGCAGCTTCCGCGGGGGCCGTGGAAACACCATATATCTT. This translates into CASSFRGGRGNTIYL.

The chain carries TRBV7-8 and TRBJ2-5; D may correspond to TRBD1 or TRBD2 (5 bases each). The CDR3 contains 14 residues. In germline, CDR1 is SGHVS, CDR2 FQNEAQ. The germline V and J ends were trimmed by 5 bases and 3 bases, with 13 bases remaining between them. CDR3 sequence reads: CASSQGPNEETQYF. The CDR3 bases are TGTGCCAGCAGCCAGGGACCGAACGAAGAGACCCAGTACTTC.

In the case of this clonotype: A much larger clone lies one base from this, so it may be a read error. The V gene is TRBV29-1, the J gene TRBJ1-4, with D hard to call. The CDR3 loop spans 17 amino acids. Looked up from germline, CDR1 is SQVTM and CDR2 is ANQGSEA. The V and J ends lost 0 bases and 7 bases respectively, with 21 bases between them. The CDR3 sequence: CSVEDPGFWGRAEKLFF. The CDR3 coding sequence is TGCAGCGTTGAAGATCCGGGCTTTTGGGGTAGGGCTGAAAAACTGTTTTTT.

The V gene is TRBV5-1, the J gene TRBJ2-5; no definite D call. CDR3 length: 12 residues. Germline CDR1 and CDR2: SGHRS and YFSETQ. Trimming removed 4 bases at V and 0 bases at J, with 4 bases between. The CDR3 coding sequence is TGCGCCAGCAGCCAGTACCAAGAGACCCAGTACTTC. Amino acid sequence: CASSQYQETQYF.

A few counts support this clonotype. The chain has TRBV20-1 and TRBJ2-3; TRBD1 matches at 9 bases. CDR1 is DFQATT, CDR2 SNEGSKA, per germline (reference sequence). J lost 5 bases, V lost 1 base, and 16 bases had no gene match. The CDR3 covers 18 residues. CDR3 coding DNA: TGCAGTGCTAGAGCCCTCCGAACCGGGACAGGGCAATTAGATACGCAGTATTTT. This codes for CSARALRTGTGQLDTQYF.

V usage is TRBV5-1 and J usage is TRBJ2-5, with D possibly TRBD1 on 5 matching bases. This CDR3 has 14 amino acids. Germline CDR1 SGHRS, CDR2 YFSETQ. V was trimmed by 2 bases and J by 1 base, leaving 9 bases between them. CDR3 nucleotide sequence: TGCGCCAGCAGCTTTGGACACTCCCAAGAGACCCAGTACTTC. It is translated as CASSFGHSQETQYF.

As concerns this clonotype: A clone one base away is much larger, so this may be a read error. V and J are TRBV28 and TRBJ1-5; D gene ambiguous. CDR1 and CDR2 from the germline V gene are MDHEN and SYDVKM. The CDR3 has 13 amino acids. CDR3 residues: CASIGGHNQPHHF. CDR3 DNA: TGTGCCAGCATTGGCGGGCACAATCAGCCCCATCATTTT.